These 14 T cell receptor beta chains originate from one sample sequenced in a study of blood T cell repertoires in COVID-19 (dated by TCRdb to 2019 to 2021). Libraries were constructed by the immunoSEQ multiplex PCR assay. Held by TCRdb, this immuneACCESS table contains in-frame sequences only and omits some clones. Under half of the omission traces to an unresolved V gene where checked; the cause of the rest is unknown. The sample table lists around 170,000 clones, around 88% of them with a count of one. The ten largest clones capture 3.5% to 4.5% of the sample. Input material: peripheral blood. The receptors were gathered from a woman aged 30 to 39 with acute or convalescent COVID-19.

The chain has TRBV5-1 and TRBJ2-3, with 9 bases aligning to TRBD1. The CDR3 runs to 15 residues. V lost 3 bases and J lost 2; bases outside the gene matches: 4. In germline, CDR1 is SGHRS, CDR2 YFSETQ. The CDR3 nucleotides are TGCGCCAGCAGCTCCCGGGACAGGGACACAGATACGCAGTATTTT. Translated, it gives CASSSRDRDTDTQYF.

The chain combines TRBV7-9 with TRBJ1-1, with D uncertain. With 3 bases removed from V and 9 bases from J, the gap between germline ends came to 8 bases. The CDR3 length is 11 residues. CDR1 and CDR2 from the germline V gene are SEHNR and FQNEAQ (reference sequence). The CDR3 nucleotides read TGTGCCAGCAGCTTTTATCAGAAAGCTTTCTTT. This encodes CASSFYQKAFF.

This chain joins TRBV10-2 and TRBJ1-1, with 9 nucleotides matching TRBD1. CDR1 is WSHSY and CDR2 is SAAADI in the germline V gene. This CDR3 is built from 13 residues. The junction had 8 bases not matched to a gene; V was cut back by 7 bases and J by 8 bases. CDR3 loop: CASINSGTGEAFF. CDR3 in DNA: TGCGCCAGCATTAATTCAGGGACAGGGGAAGCTTTCTTT.

This clone came up a few times. V gene TRBV9 combines with J gene TRBJ2-1; 8 bases match TRBD2. Germline CDR1 is SGDLS and CDR2 is YYNGEE. V trimming: 8 bases; J trimming: 7 bases; junction bases outside the gene matches: 11. This CDR3 comprises 14 residues. CDR3 protein: CASVRSGSGNEQFF. For the CDR3, the DNA is TGTGCCAGTGTAAGGAGCGGGAGTGGAAATGAGCAGTTCTTC.

This chain joins TRBV7-8 and TRBJ2-7, with 12 bases that match TRBD2. V was pared by 4 bases and J by 4 bases, with 5 bases of the junction left unmatched. Germline CDR1 is SGHVS and CDR2 is FQNEAQ. This CDR3 region has 15 residues. The DNA of the CDR3 is TGTGCCAGCAGCTACGGGACTAGCGGGCCTTACGAGCAGTACTTC. This sequence encodes CASSYGTSGPYEQYF.

The rearrangement uses TRBV12-3 or TRBV12-4 and TRBJ1-2; D is undetermined. With 7 bases removed from V and 8 bases from J, the gap between germline ends came to 14 bases. This CDR3 is built from 12 residues. The CDR3 sequence: CASNLDSRGYTF. The CDR3, as DNA: TGTGCCAGCAACCTTGACTCACGAGGCTACACCTTC.

V usage is TRBV23-1 and J usage is TRBJ2-4, with D possibly matching TRBD2 (5 bases). TRBV23-1 qualifies as an ORF whose function is uncertain. The germline V and J ends were trimmed by 9 bases and 0 bases, with 9 bases remaining between them. The CDR3 covers 13 residues. CDR3 amino acids: CARTKLAKNIQYF. The CDR3 nucleotides read TGCGCCAGGACTAAATTAGCCAAAAACATTCAGTACTTC.

For the CDR3, the DNA is TGTGCCAGCAGTTCAGTCCAAGAGACCCAGTACTTC. This sequence encodes CASSSVQETQYF. The chain links TRBV6-2 or TRBV6-3 to TRBJ2-5, with D unclear. V was clipped by 4 bases and J by 1 base, with 4 bases between them. Germline V gene lookup returns CDR1 MNHEY and CDR2 SVGEGT. This CDR3 is 12 amino acids long.

CDR3 amino acids: CATSRDLGQGTGQPQHF. In DNA, the CDR3 is TGTGCCACCAGCAGAGATCTCGGACAGGGGACCGGGCAGCCCCAGCATTTT. The rearrangement joins TRBV15 to TRBJ1-5, with 9 bases fitting TRBD1. Trimming removed 0 bases from V and 7 bases from J; junction bases left unmatched: 10. The length of the CDR3 is 17 residues. Germline V gene data show CDR1 as LNHNV and CDR2 as YYDKDF (reference sequence).

V and J are TRBV6-4 and TRBJ2-2; D is ambiguous. V dropped 7 bases and J dropped 6 bases, with 6 bases sitting between them. This CDR3 contains 11 residues. Germline V gives CDR1 MRHNA, CDR2 SNTAGT. The CDR3 is CASMSAGELFF. The CDR3 region has the DNA TGTGCCAGCATGAGCGCCGGGGAGCTGTTTTTT.

The V gene is TRBV2, the J gene TRBJ2-5; unclear D gene. Germline V lookup: CDR1 SNHLY, CDR2 FYNNEI. Trimming cost V 4 bases and J 2 bases, with 8 bases left between them. The CDR3 extends over 13 amino acids. The CDR3 loop reads CASSGARQETQYF. CDR3 nucleotides: TGTGCCAGCAGTGGGGCCCGACAAGAGACCCAGTACTTC.

This clone was seen only once. The V and J genes are TRBV18 and TRBJ1-5; TRBD1 matches 9 bases. V shed 3 bases and J 0 bases; nucleotides not matched to a gene: 6. Germline values: CDR1 KGHSH, CDR2 LQKENI. The CDR3 sequence is 17 residues long. In DNA form, the CDR3 reads TGTGCCAGCTCACCCGGACAGGGGAGCTATAGCAATCAGCCCCAGCATTTT. Its translation is CASSPGQGSYSNQPQHF.

The V gene is TRBV7-9, the J gene TRBJ2-1, with D possibly TRBD1 on 5 matching bases. Germline V gives CDR1 SEHNR, CDR2 FQNEAQ (reference sequence). V gave up 1 base and J gave up 6 bases, with 13 bases separating them. This CDR3 is 15 amino acids long. The CDR3 DNA reads as TGTGCCAGCAGCTTAGAAGGGGATAAGGTCAATGAGCAGTTCTTC. Its protein product is CASSLEGDKVNEQFF.

The CDR3 nucleotides are TGTGCCAGCAGCTTGGGCCGGGAGGGCCTAGGGGAGCAGTTCTTC. Translation: CASSLGREGLGEQFF. The genes are TRBV5-5 and TRBJ2-1; 8 bases fit TRBD2. The CDR3 loop spans 15 amino acids. From germline, CDR1 is SGHKS and CDR2 YYEKEE (reference sequence). The V gene end was trimmed by 0 bases and the J gene end by 10 bases; junction bases not matched to a gene: 9.